The next 15 T cell receptor beta chains were all read from a single sample in a study of blood T cells in healthy people across ages. Alongside a J-beta primer mix, a sample-barcoded 5' primer served in a second PCR lasting about 6 to 11 cycles. TCRdb passed the 5' RACE reads through MiXCR, listing each CDR3 protein once. Here the sample spans about 1.5 million distinct CDR3 sequences, approximately 40% being singletons. Specimen: blood. The receptors derive from a woman aged 18-35 years in good health.

The chain employs TRBV25-1 and TRBJ2-4; 10 bases map to TRBD2. CDR1 is MGHDK, CDR2 SYGVNS, per germline. The CDR3 runs to 19 residues. The V and J ends lost 2 bases and 4 bases, in that order; junction bases with no gene match: 14. CDR3 sequence reads: CASSEDRMLAGDRKNIQYF. Written as DNA, the CDR3 is TGTGCCAGCAGTGAAGATAGGATGCTAGCGGGAGACAGGAAAAACATTCAGTACTTC.

This clonotype was found a few times. This chain links TRBV2 with TRBJ2-5, with TRBD2 matching 12 bases. The germline CDR1 and CDR2 sequences are SNHLY and FYNNEI. J lost 5 bases, V lost 4 bases, and 5 bases had no gene match. This CDR3 is built from 15 residues. CDR3 DNA sequence: TGTGCCAGCAGTGGACTAGCGGGAGAGATTGAGACCCAGTACTTC. It yields the protein CASSGLAGEIETQYF.

The rearrangement links TRBV30 to TRBJ2-1; tentatively, D is TRBD2 (5 bases). Looked up from germline, CDR1 is GTSNPN and CDR2 is SVGIG (reference sequence). This CDR3 is built from 13 residues. Between the trimmed V and J ends, which lost 2 bases and 2 bases, there was a span of 7 bases. The CDR3 is CAWSPGTYNEQFF. CDR3 DNA sequence: TGTGCCTGGAGTCCCGGGACCTACAATGAGCAGTTCTTC.

The gene calls are TRBV12-3 or TRBV12-4 and TRBJ1-2; 11 positions agree with TRBD1. The CDR3 spans 15 residues. V was pared by 7 bases and J by 7 bases, with 11 bases of the junction left unmatched. In nucleotides, the CDR3 is TGTGCCAGCACCCCGCGGGGACAGGGGGTAGGTGGCTACACCTTC. Protein: CASTPRGQGVGGYTF.

The V gene is TRBV4-1, the J gene TRBJ2-2; 7 bases agree with TRBD1. The germline V gene has CDR1 MGHRA and CDR2 YSYEKL. The CDR3 runs 15 residues. The V gene end was trimmed by 2 bases and the J gene end by 5 bases; junction bases not matched to a gene: 5. CDR3 amino acids: CASSQPTGKTGELFF. The DNA for the CDR3 is TGCGCCAGCAGCCAACCGACAGGGAAGACCGGGGAGCTGTTTTTT.

The chain uses TRBV7-9 and TRBJ1-1; 9 bases match TRBD1. Trimming removed 1 base from V and 5 bases from J; junction bases left unmatched: 2. The CDR3 covers 14 residues. In germline, CDR1 is SEHNR, CDR2 FQNEAQ (reference sequence). CDR3 nucleotides: TGTGCCAGCAGCTTAGTGACAGGGGGAACTGAAGCTTTCTTT. Residues: CASSLVTGGTEAFF. Using reference TRBV7-9 and TRBJ1-1 for the parts outside the CDR3, the full variable domain is DTGVSQNPRHKITKRGQNVTFRCDPISEHNRLYWYRQTLGQGPEFLTYFQNEAQLEKSRLLSDRFSAERPKGSFSTLEIQRTEQGDSAMYLCASSLVTGGTEAFFGQGTRLTVV.

This chain links TRBV25-1 with TRBJ2-1, with 8 bases lining up with TRBD2. The junction had 10 bases not matched to a gene; V was cut back by 8 bases and J by 7 bases. The germline V gene encodes CDR1 MGHDK and CDR2 SYGVNS. This CDR3 is built from 14 residues. CDR3 DNA sequence: TGTGCCAGCGCCTCTAGCGGGCGGAGTAATGAGCAGTTCTTC. It translates to CASASSGRSNEQFF.

This clonotype appeared a single time. The V call is TRBV10-3, the J call TRBJ1-2, with a tentative D call TRBD1 (5 bases). Trimming cost V 4 bases and J 2 bases, with 14 bases left between them. The CDR3 totals 15 residues. Per germline, CDR1 ENHRY and CDR2 SYGVKD. For the CDR3, the DNA is TGTGCCATCAGTGCGCAGTCCAGGGAAAACTATGGCTACACCTTC. It encodes CAISAQSRENYGYTF.

V and J are TRBV28 and TRBJ1-6; D is possibly TRBD1 (6 bases). V gave up 3 bases and J gave up 4 bases, with 13 bases separating them. Germline V CDR1 and CDR2: MDHEN, SYDVKM. The CDR3 totals 16 residues. CDR3 DNA: TGTGCCAGCAGTTTGGGGGGCGCAGGGTATAATTCACCCCTCCACTTT. Translation gives CASSLGGAGYNSPLHF. The whole variable domain, filled in from reference TRBV28 and TRBJ1-6, reads DVKVTQSSRYLVKRTGEKVFLECVQDMDHENMFWYRQDPGLGLRLIYFSYDVKMKEKGDIPEGYSVSREKKERFSLILESASTNQTSMYLCASSLGGAGYNSPLHFGNGTRLTVT.

Worth noting for this clonotype: A much larger clone differs from this one at a single base, so this may be a read error. The CDR3 sequence is CASNLVYRGRDTSGYTF. Written as DNA, the CDR3 is TGTGCCAGCAACTTAGTTTACAGGGGTCGGGATACGTCTGGCTACACCTTC. The rearrangement uses TRBV11-2 and TRBJ1-2; 7 bases map to TRBD1. The CDR3 contains 17 residues. CDR1 is SGHAT, CDR2 FQNNGV, per germline.

This sequence joins TRBV7-6 and TRBJ1-2; D remains unclear. Germline CDR1 reads SGHVS; CDR2 reads FNYEAQ. V was shortened by 1 base and J by 1 base, with 7 bases between the two germline ends. The CDR3 runs to 14 residues. CDR3 DNA: TGTGCCAGCAGCTTAGACCCCCATAACTATGGCTACACCTTC. It encodes CASSLDPHNYGYTF.

This chain connects TRBV6-2 or TRBV6-3 to TRBJ1-2, with D hard to call. The CDR3 runs 17 residues. The germline V gene has CDR1 MNHEY and CDR2 SVGEGT. The V end lost 1 base, the J end lost 5 bases, and 20 bases lay between the germline ends. CDR3 sequence: CASSYFQPRFNGYGYTF. The CDR3 DNA reads TGTGCCAGCAGTTACTTTCAACCCCGGTTTAACGGATATGGCTACACCTTC.

This clonotype was recorded only once. V gene TRBV15 combines with J gene TRBJ2-1; 11 nucleotides agree with TRBD2. The J call may be mistaken, given a closer DNA end match to TRBJ2-7. Germline-derived CDR1 and CDR2 are LNHNV and YYDKDF (reference sequence). This CDR3 has 14 amino acids. The CDR3 spells CATRTSGSHNEQYF. The CDR3 DNA reads as TGTGCCACCAGAACTAGCGGGAGTCACAATGAGCAGTACTTC.

This clonotype was detected only a few times. The chain joins TRBV20-1 to TRBJ2-7; 9 bases map to TRBD2. The CDR3 has 14 residues. The germline V gene encodes CDR1 DFQATT and CDR2 SNEGSKA (reference sequence). The junction had 11 bases not matched to a gene; V was cut back by 6 bases and J by 5 bases. The CDR3 DNA sequence: TGCAGTGCAACCGGGGGTAGCGGGAGCCACGAGCAGTACTTC. Its protein product is CSATGGSGSHEQYF.

The rearrangement links TRBV7-2 to TRBJ2-7; D is unclear. The germline CDR1 and CDR2 sequences are SGHTA and FQGNSA. There are 14 residues in the CDR3. Trimming removed 2 bases from V and 3 bases from J, with 11 bases in between. Here the CDR3 reads CASSLMGSNYEQYF. The CDR3, as DNA: TGTGCCAGCAGCTTAATGGGCTCGAACTACGAGCAGTACTTC.